The 11 T cell receptor beta chains in this list originate from one sample, sequenced in a study of memory CD4+ T cells and cytomegalovirus serostatus. The assay was immunoSEQ multiplex PCR, and TCRdb's table has in-frame clones only and misses some. In the table there are about 82,000 clones, around 80% of which are singletons. Single viable CD3+CD4+CD8-CD45RO+ cells were sorted as the memory CD4+ T cells. Input material: memory CD4+ T cells from blood. These receptors were collected from an adult in good health and CMV-seronegative.

This clone appeared a few times. The chain uses TRBV9 and TRBJ1-1; D gene uncertain. Germline V gives CDR1 SGDLS, CDR2 YYNGEE. The V end lost 3 bases, the J end lost 3 bases, and 9 bases lay between the germline ends. This CDR3 has 13 amino acids. The CDR3 sequence is CASSGALDTEAFF. CDR3 DNA sequence: TGTGCCAGCAGCGGGGCTCTGGACACTGAAGCTTTCTTT.

The chain has TRBV19 and TRBJ2-7, with D maybe TRBD2 (5 bases). Germline-derived CDR1 and CDR2 are LNHDA and SQIVND (reference sequence). Trimming removed 3 bases at V and 8 bases at J, with 14 bases between. There are 13 residues in the CDR3. The CDR3 sequence: CASSMRARAQQYF. CDR3 nucleotides: TGTGCCAGTAGTATGCGTGCGCGGGCCCAGCAGTACTTC.

The chain links TRBV7-3 to TRBJ2-1; 7 nucleotides agree with TRBD1. The trim removed 6 bases at V and 8 bases at J, leaving 7 bases unmatched. The germline gives CDR1 SGHTA, CDR2 FQGTGA. CDR3 length: 13 amino acids. CDR3 residues: CASRKDRLDEQFF. The CDR3 DNA reads as TGTGCCAGCAGAAAGGACAGGTTAGATGAGCAGTTCTTC. Full variable domain (missing parts from reference TRBV7-3 and TRBJ2-1): GAGVSQTPSNKVTEKGKYVELRCDPISGHTALYWYRQSLGQGPEFLIYFQGTGAADDSGLPNDRFFAVRPEGSVSTLKIQRTERGDSAVYLCASRKDRLDEQFFGPGTRLTVL.

V usage is TRBV18 and J usage is TRBJ1-3; TRBD1 matches 7 bases. This CDR3 contains 15 residues. Germline CDR1 reads KGHSH; CDR2 reads LQKENI. J lost 0 bases, V lost 8 bases, and 7 bases had no gene match. CDR3 sequence (DNA): TGTGCCAGCACGGACAGGCCGAGCTCTGGAAACACCATATATTTT. Protein product: CASTDRPSSGNTIYF.

The CDR3 coding sequence is TGCGCCAGCAGCCAAGATACGAGCAGAGTGCAGTACTTC. It translates to CASSQDTSRVQYF. V is TRBV4-1 and J is TRBJ2-4; no clear D. Germline values: CDR1 MGHRA, CDR2 YSYEKL. The CDR3 is 13 amino acids. Between the trimmed V and J ends, which lost 0 bases and 13 bases, there was a span of 13 bases.

This clone was picked up a small number of times. The chain recombines TRBV2 with TRBJ1-5; 8 nucleotides line up with TRBD1. V shed 5 bases and J 6 bases; nucleotides not matched to a gene: 6. The CDR3 contains 14 residues. CDR1 is SNHLY and CDR2 is FYNNEI in the germline V gene. The CDR3: CASSLYRGGQPQHF. The CDR3 nucleotides are TGTGCCAGCAGTCTATACAGGGGGGGTCAGCCCCAGCATTTT.

This clone occurred once. The J gene is TRBJ1-1, the V gene TRBV12-5, with a possible D match to TRBD1 (6 bases). Germline values: CDR1 LGHNT, CDR2 FRNRAP. The CDR3 consists of 14 residues. The germline V and J ends were trimmed by 2 bases and 4 bases, with 11 bases remaining between them. The CDR3 reads CASGLSGAITEAFF. DNA for the CDR3: TGTGCTAGTGGTTTGTCAGGGGCAATCACTGAAGCTTTCTTT.

The J gene is TRBJ2-7, the V gene TRBV5-1; D gene ambiguous. Trimming cost V 7 bases and J 4 bases, with 9 bases left between them. CDR1 and CDR2 from the germline V gene are SGHRS and YFSETQ. This CDR3 has 11 amino acids. CDR3 in DNA: TGCGCCAGCGCCGTAGATTACGAGCAGTACTTC. Its translation: CASAVDYEQYF.

The rearrangement uses TRBV13 and TRBJ2-7, with a possible D match to TRBD1 (6 bases). Deletions cut 1 base from V and 3 bases from J, with 13 bases between. This CDR3 has 15 residues. CDR1 is PRHDT and CDR2 is FYEKMQ in the germline V gene (reference sequence). The CDR3 nucleotides read TGTGCCAGCAGCTTAGAGCCGGGACAATTCTACGAGCAGTACTTC. This translates into CASSLEPGQFYEQYF.

This CDR3 is CASSLGGFQETQYF. The DNA of the CDR3 is TGTGCCAGCAGCTTAGGGGGCTTCCAAGAGACCCAGTACTTC. The V gene is TRBV7-9, the J gene TRBJ2-5, with a weak D call TRBD1 (5 bases). In germline, CDR1 is SEHNR, CDR2 FQNEAQ (reference sequence). V lost 1 base and J 1 base, leaving 7 bases between the germline ends. There are 14 residues in the CDR3.

V gene TRBV7-6 combines with J gene TRBJ2-1, with a tentative D call TRBD1 (6 bases). The V and J ends lost 5 bases and 0 bases respectively, with 14 bases between them. The CDR3 spans 16 residues. CDR1 is SGHVS, CDR2 FNYEAQ, per germline. The CDR3 protein is CASSALLGGSYNEQFF. As DNA, the CDR3 is TGTGCCAGCAGCGCTCTCCTAGGGGGCTCCTACAATGAGCAGTTCTTC.